The sequence of this T cell receptor (beta chain) was determined in a study of somatic mutations in cytotoxic T cells in rheumatoid arthritis. Overall study context: After diagnosis, patient blood (about 27 ml EDTA) was drawn right away, before any treatment was given. Broader study findings: It was in rheumatoid arthritis patients, but not in healthy controls, that CD8+ clonality increased with age. Slight TRBV07 underrepresentation in rheumatoid arthritis patients went unadjusted for multiple comparisons.

The V end was cut by 1 base, the J end by 7 bases, with 8 bases between. Germline V gives CDR1 SGHDN, CDR2 FVKESK. The CDR3 contains 13 residues. Clones were read by immunoSEQ multiplex PCR, and TCRdb kept only the in-frame ones, dropping some. The sample yields 15,000 to 20,000 clones, approximately 80% seen once. Flow cytometry served to check the purity of CD4+ and CD8+ cells, which were isolated by positive magnetic bead selection. This clone was seen more than once but under ten times. Its antigen remains unidentified. The clonotype comes from an adult with rheumatoid arthritis. The sample consisted of CD8+ T cells sorted from blood. The V gene is TRBV14, the J gene TRBJ2-1; D possibly corresponds to TRBD1 (6 bases). The CDR3 loop is CASSQVQGNEQFF. The DNA for the CDR3 is TGTGCCAGCAGCCAAGTACAGGGTAATGAGCAGTTCTTC. The whole variable domain, filled in from reference TRBV14 and TRBJ2-1, reads EAGVTQFPSHSVIEKGQTVTLRCDPISGHDNLYWYRRVMGKEIKFLLHFVKESKQDESGMPNNRFLAERTGGTYSTLKVQPAELEDSGVYFCASSQVQGNEQFFGPGTRLTVL.